The source of this T cell receptor beta chain is a study of regulatory T cells in long-lasting Graves disease. Turning to the study itself: Patients newly diagnosed with Graves' had been on antithyroid drugs for under 3 months.

Arm-PCR of CDR3 regions and iRepertoire HTBI primers were the basis on which TCR beta libraries were built. TCRdb fed the multiplex PCR reads into MiXCR, producing one record per CDR3 protein. The sample includes 400,000 to 550,000 distinct CDR3 sequences, approximately 15% of them seen just once. The CDR3 length is 13 residues. The V and J ends lost 3 bases and 10 bases respectively, with 13 bases between them. Germline V gives CDR1 SNHLY, CDR2 FYNNEI. Time point meaning: newly diagnosed GD, antithyroid drugs for less than 3 months. PBMC-extracted RNA yielded the TCR library. Whole-study results and caveats: Comparison showed that persistent patients shared more public clonotypes (about 3,000) than new patients (966). With persistent disease, TRBV28, TRBJ1-2 and TRBJ2-5 were the favored segments.

The table lists this clonotype with many counts. The antigen is undetermined. Another study also made use of these data, one on T cells in Graves' hyperthyroidism and ophthalmopathy. That source notes: TCR CDR3 underwent first-round RT-PCR with the HTBI primer set.

J is TRBJ2-1 and V is TRBV2; D may be TRBD2 (5 bases). This receptor was obtained from a woman aged 30 to 39 with Graves disease. The specimen comprised peripheral blood mononuclear cells (PBMCs), sampled at new diagnosis, from a patient treated with antithyroid drugs. The DNA of the CDR3 is TGTGCCAGCAGTGAGGACTCGTTGATCGAGCAGTTCTTC. Amino acid sequence: CASSEDSLIEQFF. The whole variable domain, remainder taken from reference TRBV2 and TRBJ2-1, is EPEVTQTPSHQVTQMGQEVILRCVPISNHLYFYWYRQILGQKVEFLVSFYNNEISEKSEIFDDQFSVERPDGSNFTLKIRSTKLEDSAMYFCASSEDSLIEQFFGPGTRLTVL.